The 5 T cell receptor beta chains reported below all come from one sample, sequenced in a study of blood T cell repertoires in COVID-19. This table comes from immunoSEQ multiplex PCR, and its TCRdb copy is limited to in-frame clones, with some not included. The sample includes 250,000 to 400,000 clones, roughly 90% seen only once; the top ten take around 2.7%. The sequenced sample was PBMCs or T cells enriched from blood (not recorded which). Every receptor here comes from a man between 60 and 75 years old who had recovered from COVID-19.

The chain carries TRBV18 and TRBJ2-3; a weak D match, TRBD2 (6 bases). The germline CDR1 and CDR2 sequences are KGHSH and LQKENI. The V and J ends lost 2 bases and 2 bases respectively, with 14 bases between them. The CDR3 is 16 amino acids. CDR3 DNA sequence: TGTGCCAGCTCACCATTATCAGCGGGCACCACAGATACGCAGTATTTT. As protein: CASSPLSAGTTDTQYF.

The chain joins TRBV19 to TRBJ1-5; 8 positions match TRBD1. The CDR3 is made up of 20 amino acids. The V gene end was trimmed by 2 bases and the J gene end by 0 bases; junction bases not matched to a gene: 15. Germline-derived CDR1 and CDR2 are LNHDA and SQIVND (reference sequence). In DNA, the CDR3 is TGTGCCAGTAGTATAAGGGCGCATCCGGGACAGGCTTATAGCAATCAGCCCCAGCATTTT. This gives the protein CASSIRAHPGQAYSNQPQHF.

CDR3 protein: CASSYLRGRGELFF. The CDR3 coding sequence is TGTGCCAGCAGCTACCTCAGGGGGCGCGGGGAGCTGTTTTTT. This chain connects TRBV5-5 to TRBJ2-2; 8 bases fit TRBD1. CDR3 length: 14 amino acids. Per germline, CDR1 SGHKS and CDR2 YYEKEE (reference sequence). The V gene end was trimmed by 3 bases and the J gene end by 7 bases; junction bases not matched to a gene: 5. Full variable domain (missing parts from reference TRBV5-5 and TRBJ2-2): DAGVTQSPTHLIKTRGQQVTLRCSPISGHKSVSWYQQVLGQGPQFIFQYYEKEERGRGNFPDRFSARQFPNYSSELNVNALLLGDSALYLCASSYLRGRGELFFGEGSRLTVL.

Concerning this clone: Within the sample, other DNA sequences also encode this same CDR3. V gene TRBV18 combines with J gene TRBJ1-1, with D perhaps TRBD1 (5 bases). This CDR3 spans 13 amino acids. Trimming removed 3 bases from V and 2 bases from J, with 7 bases in between. Germline CDR1 KGHSH, CDR2 LQKENI. The CDR3 region is CASSPTANTEAFF. CDR3 nucleotides: TGTGCCAGCTCACCGACAGCTAACACTGAAGCTTTCTTT.

This chain links TRBV3-1 (or the pseudogene TRBV3-2) with TRBJ2-3, with D uncertain. Trimming cost V 0 bases and J 1 base, with 8 bases left between them. CDR3 length: 15 amino acids. CDR1 and CDR2 from the germline V gene are LGHDT and YNNKEL (reference sequence). The CDR3 here is CASSQDPGGTDTQYF. The CDR3 region has the DNA TGTGCCAGCAGCCAAGATCCGGGTGGCACAGATACGCAGTATTTT.